The 11 T cell receptor beta chains below all came from one sample that was sequenced in a study of T cell responses to AZD1222 COVID-19 vaccine. The table came from immunoSEQ multiplex PCR; TCRdb's copy has only in-frame clones and leaves some out. The sample lists about 140,000 clones; roughly 90% were seen once. The sample was peripheral blood, taken on day 0 of AZD1222 vaccination. Every receptor here comes from an adult in good health.

The chain employs TRBV6-5 and TRBJ1-6; 7 positions agree with TRBD1. The CDR3 is made up of 15 amino acids. The germline CDR1 and CDR2 sequences are MNHEY and SVGAGI. With V trimmed by 6 bases and J by 6 bases, 8 bases remained unmatched. CDR3 region: CASRTRQGSNSPLHF. The CDR3, as DNA: TGTGCCAGCAGGACCCGACAGGGAAGTAATTCACCCCTCCACTTT.

The rearrangement joins TRBV21-1 to TRBJ1-5. TRBV21-1 is noted as a pseudogene. The CDR3 length is 18 residues. DNA of the CDR3: TGTGCCAGCAGCAAAGGCGAGGCGGGGTGGCATAGCAATCAGCCCCAGCATTTT. This sequence encodes CASSKGEAGWHSNQPQHF.

The chain employs TRBV7-9 and TRBJ1-1; D unclear. The CDR3 sequence is 16 residues long. CDR1 and CDR2 (germline): SEHNR, FQNEAQ (reference sequence). The germline V and J ends were trimmed by 0 bases and 0 bases, with 11 bases remaining between them. CDR3 in amino acids: CASSLAGVVVNTEAFF. In DNA, the CDR3 is TGTGCCAGCAGCTTAGCCGGGGTGGTCGTGAACACTGAAGCTTTCTTT.

The V gene is TRBV6-5, the J gene TRBJ1-4; D possibly corresponds to TRBD1 (5 bases). This CDR3 contains 14 residues. Trimming left V 2 bases short and J 4 bases short, with 8 bases between. Germline CDR1 and CDR2: MNHEY and SVGAGI. The CDR3 sequence is CASSYTGSNEKLFF. DNA of the CDR3: TGTGCCAGCAGTTACACAGGCAGTAATGAAAAACTGTTTTTT.

The rearrangement joins TRBV11-2 to TRBJ2-7, with 7 bases fitting TRBD2. V lost 5 bases to trimming and J lost 1 base; unmatched junction nucleotides: 14. The CDR3 runs to 17 residues. CDR1 and CDR2 (germline): SGHAT, FQNNGV. The CDR3 bases are TGTGCCAGCAGCGCCTCGTCGGGGGGTCTCACGTCCTACGAGCAGTACTTC. Translated, it gives CASSASSGGLTSYEQYF.

This chain uses TRBV9 with TRBJ2-1; TRBD2 might be the D (5 bases). Germline lookup yields CDR1 SGDLS and CDR2 YYNGEE. The CDR3 has 14 residues. The V end was cut by 3 bases, the J end by 7 bases, with 14 bases between. For the CDR3, the DNA is TGTGCCAGCAGCGCAGACTCGTGGGAGAATGAGCAGTTCTTC. This sequence encodes CASSADSWENEQFF.

CDR3 DNA: TGTGCCAGCCTATTCGTTAGCTCCTATAATTCACCCCTCCACTTT. This translates into CASLFVSSYNSPLHF. J is TRBJ1-6 and V is TRBV18; D unclear. Looked up from germline, CDR1 is KGHSH and CDR2 is LQKENI. The germline V and J ends were trimmed by 8 bases and 0 bases, with 11 bases remaining between them. This CDR3 is 15 amino acids long.

The chain carries TRBV24-1 and TRBJ2-3; 8 bases are a match to TRBD2. Unmatched junction bases numbered 2, after V lost 7 bases and J lost 3 bases. Germline CDR1 KGHDR, CDR2 SFDVKD. This CDR3 region has 13 residues. The CDR3 sequence: CATSSGSTDTQYF. CDR3 nucleotides: TGTGCCACCAGCAGCGGGAGTACAGATACGCAGTATTTT.

V and J are TRBV7-9 and TRBJ1-2; D ambiguous. The CDR3 sequence is 13 residues long. V was shortened by 11 bases and J by 5 bases, with 18 bases between the two germline ends. CDR1 is SEHNR, CDR2 FQNEAQ, per germline (reference sequence). Here the CDR3 reads CALGREVYYGYTF. In DNA form, the CDR3 reads TGTGCCCTAGGGCGGGAGGTTTATTATGGCTACACCTTC.

This clone rates as medium-sized. Distinct nucleotide sequences in the sample also encode this CDR3. The gene calls are TRBV19 and TRBJ2-2, with 9 bases identical to TRBD1. Germline V lookup: CDR1 LNHDA, CDR2 SQIVND (reference sequence). The CDR3 totals 14 residues. Trimming at V came to 7 bases and at J to 5 bases, leaving 5 bases not matched to a gene. The chain's CDR3 is CASTETGGTGELFF. In nucleotides, the CDR3 is TGTGCCAGTACCGAGACAGGGGGAACCGGGGAGCTGTTTTTT. Variable domain in full (rest from reference TRBV19 and TRBJ2-2): DGGITQSPKYLFRKEGQNVTLSCEQNLNHDAMYWYRQDPGQGLRLIYYSQIVNDFQKGDIAEGYSVSREKKESFPLTVTSAQKNPTAFYLCASTETGGTGELFFGEGSRLTVL.

The chain uses TRBV20-1 and TRBJ1-2, with D hard to call. V was pared by 6 bases and J by 0 bases, with 5 bases between. Germline-derived CDR1 and CDR2 are DFQATT and SNEGSKA (reference sequence). CDR3 length: 11 amino acids. CDR3 coding DNA: TGCAGTGCCACTACTAACTATGGCTACACCTTC. Translating gives CSATTNYGYTF.